Sequencing of this T cell receptor (beta chain) was carried out in a study of PD-1 and CTLA-4 blockade in melanoma. The protocol was immunoSEQ multiplex PCR, while the TCRdb copy is restricted to in-frame clones and leaves out a portion. The table has 20,000 or so clones, roughly 88% seen once. The TCR comes from a human donor with melanoma. The sample was CD8+ T cells from peripheral blood, taken before anti-PD-1 treatment.

The CDR3 nucleotides read TGTGCCAGCAGCCTGGGACAGGGAGAATCACCCCTCCACTTT. This sequence encodes CASSLGQGESPLHF. The chain uses TRBV7-9 and TRBJ1-6; 9 bases fit TRBD1. This CDR3 spans 14 amino acids. Trimming at V came to 5 bases and at J to 10 bases, leaving 6 bases not matched to a gene. Per germline, CDR1 SEHNR and CDR2 FQNEAQ (reference sequence).